The clone carrying this T cell receptor (beta chain) was counted at least ten times. The antigen remains unidentified. Genomic DNA acted as the template from which TCR beta VDJ combination and CDR3 sequence profiling were carried out. Each CDR3 protein gets one entry after TCRdb re-called the reads with MiXCR. The sample comprises over 150,000 distinct CDR3 sequences, more than 60% of which are singletons, and approximately 42% rests with the top ten. CD8+CD57+ cell expansion had been shown by flow cytometry in patients chosen for sequencing. The study sampled blood from patients who had received no therapy. These data originate in a study of CD8+CD57+ T cells in acquired aplastic anemia. Whole-study context: An average of approximately 3.2 ug of DNA was obtained from sorted CD4+ and CD8+ cells.

Study-wide findings and caveats: Patients and controls had in common 25 to 30 CD8+ CDR3 sequences.

Trimming stripped 4 bases from V and 2 bases from J, with 16 bases between. The CDR3 is 15 residues long. Looked up from germline, CDR1 is SGHDT and CDR2 is YYEEEE. The receptor comes from a human donor with aplastic anemia. V usage is TRBV5-6 and J usage is TRBJ2-7; D possibly uses TRBD1 or TRBD2 (5 bases each). The sequenced sample consisted of sorted CD4+, CD8+, or CD8+CD57+ T cells (not recorded which) from PBMCs. CDR3 loop: CASSQRSGAPYEQYF. As DNA, the CDR3 is TGTGCCAGCAGCCAAAGGTCCGGGGCTCCCTACGAGCAGTACTTC.